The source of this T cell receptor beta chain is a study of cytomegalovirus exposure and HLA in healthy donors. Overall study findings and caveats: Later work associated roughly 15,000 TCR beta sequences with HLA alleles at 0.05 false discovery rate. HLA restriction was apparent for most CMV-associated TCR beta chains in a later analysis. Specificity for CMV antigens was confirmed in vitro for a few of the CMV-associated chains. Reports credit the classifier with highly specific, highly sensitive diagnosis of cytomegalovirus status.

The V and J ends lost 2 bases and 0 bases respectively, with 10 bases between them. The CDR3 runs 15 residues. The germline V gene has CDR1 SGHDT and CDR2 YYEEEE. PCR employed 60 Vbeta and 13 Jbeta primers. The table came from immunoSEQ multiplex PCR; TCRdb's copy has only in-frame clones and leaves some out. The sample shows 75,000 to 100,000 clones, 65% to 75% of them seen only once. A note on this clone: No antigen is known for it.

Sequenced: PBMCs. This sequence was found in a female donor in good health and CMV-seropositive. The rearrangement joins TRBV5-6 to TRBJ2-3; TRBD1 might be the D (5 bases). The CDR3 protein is CASSFRQPSTDTQYF. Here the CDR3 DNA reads TGTGCCAGCAGCTTTCGACAGCCTAGCACAGATACGCAGTATTTT.